This is a list of T cell receptor beta chains from one sample in a study of cytomegalovirus exposure and HLA in healthy donors. Data came from immunoSEQ multiplex PCR; TCRdb stores just in-frame clones and leaves some out. Among roughly 150,000 clones listed, roughly 65% were seen once. The sample was PBMCs. All receptors derive from a woman aged 25 to 45 in good health and CMV-seronegative. The CDR3 runs from the conserved cysteine through the conserved F or W. Each record gives: J gene, clone size, D gene, V gene, CDR3 protein, CDR3 DNA. The D gene is left open where the match is weak. Not all rows give a size; the values are once, few, many and, for expanded clones, a class.

J: TRBJ2-3; size: -; D: TRBD2; V: TRBV5-1; CDR3: CASTIAGDTQYF; DNA: TGCGCCAGCACGATAGCGGGAGATACGCAGTATTTT
J: TRBJ1-3; size: -; D: TRBD1; V: TRBV5-1; CDR3: CASSSSDRGNTIYF; DNA: TGCGCCAGCAGCTCCTCGGACAGGGGGAACACCATATATTTT
J: TRBJ1-5; size: -; D: TRBD1; V: TRBV7-2; CDR3: CASSDPGQGASQPQHF; DNA: TGTGCCAGCAGCGATCCAGGACAGGGGGCTTCTCAGCCCCAGCATTTT
J: TRBJ1-1; size: -; D: -; V: TRBV5-8; CDR3: CASSLLSSGNTEAFF; DNA: TGTGCCAGCAGCTTGTTATCGTCAGGGAACACTGAAGCTTTCTTT
J: TRBJ2-1; size: once; D: TRBD1; V: TRBV18; CDR3: CASSPGQRGNEQFF; DNA: TGTGCCAGCTCACCGGGACAGAGGGGCAATGAGCAGTTCTTC
J: TRBJ2-4; size: -; D: TRBD2; V: TRBV5-1; CDR3: CARGVRTSGTNIAKNIQYF; DNA: TGCGCCAGGGGGGTCCGGACTAGCGGAACCAATATAGCCAAAAACATTCAGTACTTC
J: TRBJ1-5; size: -; D: -; V: TRBV6-5; CDR3: CASGQTGRGNQPQHF; DNA: TGTGCCAGCGGGCAAACAGGGAGGGGCAATCAGCCCCAGCATTTT
J: TRBJ2-1; size: -; D: -; V: TRBV5-1; CDR3: CASSLEQGATYNEQFF; DNA: TGCGCCAGCAGCTTGGAACAGGGCGCTACCTACAATGAGCAGTTCTTC
J: TRBJ2-7; size: -; D: TRBD2; V: TRBV6-5; CDR3: CASKPPTSEVHEQYF; DNA: TGTGCCAGCAAACCCCCCACTAGCGAAGTCCACGAGCAGTACTTC
J: TRBJ1-2; size: once; D: -; V: TRBV2; CDR3: CASAQVSSPNYGYTF; DNA: TGTGCCAGCGCCCAGGTCAGCTCTCCTAACTATGGCTACACCTTC
J: TRBJ1-2; size: -; D: TRBD1; V: TRBV5-1; CDR3: CASSSGSSGQVGYGYTF; DNA: TGCGCCAGCAGCTCCGGATCTTCTGGACAGGTTGGCTATGGCTACACCTTC
J: TRBJ1-5; size: few; D: -; V: TRBV6-5; CDR3: CASSSLQGSNQPQHF; DNA: TGTGCCAGCAGTTCCCTGCAGGGGAGCAATCAGCCCCAGCATTTT
J: TRBJ2-2; size: -; D: TRBD1; V: TRBV5-1; CDR3: CASSGADRAYTGELFF; DNA: TGCGCCAGCAGCGGAGCGGACAGGGCTTACACCGGGGAGCTGTTTTTT
J: TRBJ2-3; size: -; D: -; V: TRBV4-1; CDR3: CASSQLGAGVTDTQYF; DNA: TGCGCCAGCAGCCAATTGGGTGCAGGGGTGACAGATACGCAGTATTTT
J: TRBJ2-5; size: -; D: TRBD1; V: TRBV7-6; CDR3: CASSGSGQGTTQYF; DNA: TGTGCCAGCAGCGGATCGGGACAGGGTACGACCCAGTACTTC
J: TRBJ2-2; size: -; D: TRBD1; V: TRBV5-4; CDR3: CASSSGTGFSTGELFF; DNA: TGTGCCAGCAGCTCCGGGACAGGGTTTTCCACCGGGGAGCTGTTTTTT
J: TRBJ1-4; size: -; D: -; V: TRBV28; CDR3: CASSPEGAANEKLFF; DNA: TGTGCCAGCAGTCCAGAGGGTGCAGCTAATGAAAAACTGTTTTTT
J: TRBJ2-5; size: few; D: -; V: TRBV2; CDR3: CASSAGGETQYF; DNA: TGTGCCAGCAGTGCCGGGGGAGAGACCCAGTACTTC
J: TRBJ2-7; size: -; D: -; V: TRBV6-5; CDR3: CASRRVGVGYEQYF; DNA: TGTGCCAGCAGGAGAGTGGGAGTGGGCTACGAGCAGTACTTC
J: TRBJ1-3; size: -; D: -; V: TRBV14; CDR3: CASSGLSSGNTIYF; DNA: TGTGCCAGCAGTGGACTGTCCTCTGGAAACACCATATATTTT
J: TRBJ1-6; size: -; D: -; V: TRBV7-2; CDR3: CASSLWARENSPLHF; DNA: TGTGCCAGCAGCTTATGGGCCAGAGAAAATTCACCCCTCCACTTT
J: TRBJ2-2; size: -; D: TRBD1; V: TRBV28; CDR3: CASSSASRGRWTGELFF; DNA: TGTGCCAGCAGTTCTGCCTCGAGGGGGCGGTGGACCGGGGAGCTGTTTTTT
J: TRBJ1-5; size: -; D: -; V: TRBV28; CDR3: CASNLSQGGHSNQPQHF; DNA: TGTGCCAGCAACCTGAGTCAGGGAGGCCATAGCAATCAGCCCCAGCATTTT
J: TRBJ2-7; size: -; D: TRBD1; V: TRBV19; CDR3: CASRGKGTASSYEQYF; DNA: TGTGCCAGTAGGGGAAAGGGGACAGCTAGCTCCTACGAGCAGTACTTC
J: TRBJ2-3; size: -; D: TRBD2; V: TRBV7-8; CDR3: CASSLTGGGADTQYF; DNA: TGTGCCAGCAGTCTAACGGGTGGGGGGGCAGATACGCAGTATTTT
J: TRBJ2-1; size: -; D: TRBD2; V: TRBV4-1; CDR3: CASSQGTSPEQFF; DNA: TGCGCCAGCAGCCAAGGGACTAGCCCGGAGCAGTTCTTC
J: TRBJ2-7; size: few; D: -; V: TRBV28; CDR3: CASSFIYEQYF; DNA: TGTGCCAGCAGTTTTATCTACGAGCAGTACTTC
J: TRBJ1-2; size: -; D: TRBD1; V: TRBV7-9; CDR3: CASSLRDRDYGYTF; DNA: TGTGCCAGCAGCTTACGCGACAGGGACTATGGCTACACCTTC
J: TRBJ1-1; size: -; D: TRBD1; V: TRBV6-6; CDR3: CASSYGQGKTEAFF; DNA: TGTGCCAGCAGTTACGGACAGGGGAAAACTGAAGCTTTCTTT
J: TRBJ2-7; size: -; D: TRBD2; V: TRBV13; CDR3: CASSSTSGEFLDEQYF; DNA: TGTGCCAGCAGCTCGACTAGCGGGGAGTTCCTCGACGAGCAGTACTTC
J: TRBJ2-1; size: -; D: TRBD2; V: TRBV4-1; CDR3: CASSLQTSGSYNEQFF; DNA: TGCGCCAGCAGCCTTCAGACTAGCGGCTCCTACAATGAGCAGTTCTTC
J: TRBJ1-1; size: -; D: TRBD1; V: TRBV29-1; CDR3: CSGGDRGRTEAFF; DNA: TGCAGCGGGGGGGACAGGGGTCGAACTGAAGCTTTCTTT
J: TRBJ1-1; size: few; D: -; V: TRBV19; CDR3: CASSGGTVNTEAFF; DNA: TGTGCCAGTAGTGGGGGGACGGTGAACACTGAAGCTTTCTTT
J: TRBJ1-3; size: -; D: -; V: TRBV4-2; CDR3: CASSQDTETDSGNTIYF; DNA: TGTGCCAGCAGCCAAGATACGGAGACAGACTCTGGAAACACCATATATTTT
J: TRBJ1-1; size: -; D: TRBD1; V: TRBV29-1; CDR3: CSSQGGGDTEAFF; DNA: TGCAGCTCCCAGGGGGGTGGGGACACTGAAGCTTTCTTT
J: TRBJ2-7; size: -; D: -; V: TRBV20-1; CDR3: CSARASSEQYF; DNA: TGCAGTGCTAGAGCTAGTTCCGAGCAGTACTTC
J: TRBJ1-6; size: -; D: -; V: TRBV7-8; CDR3: CASSQGSSYNSPLHF; DNA: TGTGCCAGCAGCCAAGGGAGCTCCTATAATTCACCCCTCCACTTT
J: TRBJ1-6; size: -; D: TRBD1; V: TRBV7-2; CDR3: CASSLQGADNSPLHF; DNA: TGTGCCAGCAGCCTACAGGGGGCGGACAATTCACCCCTCCACTTT
J: TRBJ2-7; size: -; D: TRBD2; V: TRBV28; CDR3: CASSTTSGNYEQYF; DNA: TGTGCCAGCAGCACAACTAGCGGAAACTACGAGCAGTACTTC
J: TRBJ2-6; size: once; D: TRBD2; V: TRBV7-3; CDR3: CASSSPGGAGGFGANVLTF; DNA: TGTGCCAGCAGCTCCCCGGGAGGAGCGGGGGGGTTTGGGGCCAACGTCCTGACTTTC
J: TRBJ1-5; size: -; D: -; V: TRBV6-1; CDR3: CASSDNGQGNQPQHF; DNA: TGTGCCAGCAGTGATAATGGCCAGGGAAATCAGCCCCAGCATTTT
J: TRBJ2-5; size: -; D: -; V: TRBV6-5; CDR3: CAGSSDRRETQYF; DNA: TGTGCCGGCAGTAGCGACAGGAGGGAGACCCAGTACTTC
J: TRBJ1-5; size: -; D: -; V: TRBV28; CDR3: CASRGGAGQPQHF; DNA: TGTGCCAGCAGGGGGGGGGCGGGTCAGCCCCAGCATTTT
J: TRBJ2-5; size: -; D: TRBD2; V: TRBV7-3; CDR3: CASSLQAGESETQYF; DNA: TGTGCCAGCAGCTTACAAGCGGGAGAATCAGAGACCCAGTACTTC
J: TRBJ2-2; size: -; D: -; V: TRBV11-1; CDR3: CASSFLSYTGELFF; DNA: TGTGCCAGCAGCTTTCTCAGTTACACCGGGGAGCTGTTTTTT
J: TRBJ2-3; size: -; D: TRBD2; V: TRBV4-2; CDR3: CASSLSHLAGGLTDTQYF; DNA: TGTGCCAGCAGCCTCTCTCATTTGGCGGGGGGCCTTACAGATACGCAGTATTTT
J: TRBJ1-2; size: -; D: TRBD1; V: TRBV28; CDR3: CASSFSAGGSSGYGYTF; DNA: TGTGCCAGCAGTTTCTCGGCAGGGGGCAGTTCCGGCTATGGCTACACCTTC
J: TRBJ2-5; size: -; D: -; V: TRBV2; CDR3: CASSEARETQYF; DNA: TGTGCCAGCAGTGAAGCTCGAGAGACCCAGTACTTC
J: TRBJ2-1; size: once; D: -; V: TRBV19; CDR3: CASSIVVSGNEQFF; DNA: TGTGCCAGTAGTATTGTTGTATCAGGAAATGAGCAGTTCTTC
J: TRBJ2-3; size: -; D: -; V: TRBV2; CDR3: CASSEVAPRTDTQYF; DNA: TGTGCCAGCAGTGAAGTAGCCCCCCGAACAGATACGCAGTATTTT
J: TRBJ1-5; size: -; D: -; V: TRBV28; CDR3: CASSLGFGNQPQHF; DNA: TGTGCCAGCAGTTTGGGCTTCGGCAATCAGCCCCAGCATTTT
J: TRBJ1-4; size: -; D: -; V: TRBV28; CDR3: CASSLSTVNEKLFF; DNA: TGTGCCAGCAGTTTATCGACAGTCAATGAAAAACTGTTTTTT
J: TRBJ1-1; size: once; D: -; V: TRBV19; CDR3: CASSVGGDTEAFF; DNA: TGTGCCAGTAGCGTCGGAGGGGACACTGAAGCTTTCTTT
J: TRBJ2-1; size: -; D: TRBD2; V: TRBV15; CDR3: CATSRDGGGAFYEQFF; DNA: TGCGCCACCAGCAGAGATGGCGGGGGGGCTTTCTATGAGCAGTTCTTC